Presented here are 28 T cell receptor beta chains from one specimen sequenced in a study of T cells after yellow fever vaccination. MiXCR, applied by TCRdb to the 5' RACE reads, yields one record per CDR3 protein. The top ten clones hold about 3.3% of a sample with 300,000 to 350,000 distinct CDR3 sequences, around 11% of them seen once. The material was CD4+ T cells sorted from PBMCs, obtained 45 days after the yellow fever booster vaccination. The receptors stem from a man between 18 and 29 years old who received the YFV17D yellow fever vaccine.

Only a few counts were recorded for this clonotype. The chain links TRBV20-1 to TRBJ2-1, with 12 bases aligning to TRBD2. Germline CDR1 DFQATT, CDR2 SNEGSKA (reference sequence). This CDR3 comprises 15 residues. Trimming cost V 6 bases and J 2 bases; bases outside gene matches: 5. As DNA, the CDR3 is TGCAGTGCGGTCCCTAGCGGGGGGGCCTACAATGAGCAGTTCTTC. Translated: CSAVPSGGAYNEQFF.

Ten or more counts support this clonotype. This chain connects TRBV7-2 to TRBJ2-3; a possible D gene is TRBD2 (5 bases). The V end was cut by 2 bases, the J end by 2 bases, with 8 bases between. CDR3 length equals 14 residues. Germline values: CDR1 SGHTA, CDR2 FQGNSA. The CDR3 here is CASSLMRDTDTQYF. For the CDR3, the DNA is TGTGCCAGCAGCTTAATGAGGGACACAGATACGCAGTATTTT.

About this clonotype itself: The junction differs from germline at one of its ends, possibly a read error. CDR3 protein: CAWKGQETEYF. The DNA for the CDR3 is TGTGCCTGGAAGGGGCAAGAGACCGAGTACTTC. The rearrangement uses TRBV30 and TRBJ2-5, with D possibly matching TRBD1 (5 bases). The CDR3 runs to 11 residues. The V gene's germline CDR1 is GTSNPN and CDR2 SVGIG (reference sequence).

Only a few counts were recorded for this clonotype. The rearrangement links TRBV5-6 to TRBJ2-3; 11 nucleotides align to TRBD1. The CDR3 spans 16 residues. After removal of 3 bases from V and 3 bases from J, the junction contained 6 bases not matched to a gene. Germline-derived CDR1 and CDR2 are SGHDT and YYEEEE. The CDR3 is CASSWRTGGLTDTQYF. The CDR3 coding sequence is TGTGCCAGCAGCTGGCGGACAGGGGGCTTAACAGATACGCAGTATTTT.

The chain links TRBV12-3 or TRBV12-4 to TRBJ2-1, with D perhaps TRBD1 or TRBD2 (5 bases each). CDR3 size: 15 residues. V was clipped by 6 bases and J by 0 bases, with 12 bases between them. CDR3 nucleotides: TGTGCCAGCAGCGAGAGAGGGGCCTCCTACAATGAGCAGTTCTTC. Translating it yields CASSERGASYNEQFF.

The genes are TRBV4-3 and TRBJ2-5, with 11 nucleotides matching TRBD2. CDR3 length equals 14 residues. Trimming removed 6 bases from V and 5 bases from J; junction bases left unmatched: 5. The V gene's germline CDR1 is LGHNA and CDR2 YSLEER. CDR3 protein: CASSSIAGGETQYF. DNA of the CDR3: TGCGCCAGCAGTTCCATAGCGGGGGGGGAGACCCAGTACTTC.

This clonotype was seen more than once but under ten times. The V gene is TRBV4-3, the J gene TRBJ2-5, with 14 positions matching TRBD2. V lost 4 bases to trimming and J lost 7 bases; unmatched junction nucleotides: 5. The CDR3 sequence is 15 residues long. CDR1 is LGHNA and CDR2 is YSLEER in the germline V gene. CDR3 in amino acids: CASSPQGTSGGTQYF. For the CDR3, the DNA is TGCGCCAGCAGCCCCCAGGGGACTAGCGGGGGGACCCAGTACTTC.

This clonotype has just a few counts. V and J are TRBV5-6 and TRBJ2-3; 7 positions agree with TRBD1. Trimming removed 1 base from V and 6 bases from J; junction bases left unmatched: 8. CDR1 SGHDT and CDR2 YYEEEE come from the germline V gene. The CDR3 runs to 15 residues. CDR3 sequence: CASSLMTGNLDTQYF. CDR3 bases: TGTGCCAGCAGCTTGATGACAGGGAATTTGGATACGCAGTATTTT.

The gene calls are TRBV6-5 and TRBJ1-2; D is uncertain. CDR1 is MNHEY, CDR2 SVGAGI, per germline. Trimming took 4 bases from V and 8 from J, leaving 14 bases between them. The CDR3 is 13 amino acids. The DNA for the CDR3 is TGTGCCAGCAGTTTGAGGGCTTTATCGGGCTACACCTTC. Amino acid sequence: CASSLRALSGYTF.

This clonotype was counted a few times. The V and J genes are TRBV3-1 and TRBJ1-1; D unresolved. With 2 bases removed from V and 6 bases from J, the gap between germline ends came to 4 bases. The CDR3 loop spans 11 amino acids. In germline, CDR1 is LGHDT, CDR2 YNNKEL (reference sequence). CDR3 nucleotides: TGTGCCAGCAGCCAATCCGCTGAAGCTTTCTTT. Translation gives CASSQSAEAFF.

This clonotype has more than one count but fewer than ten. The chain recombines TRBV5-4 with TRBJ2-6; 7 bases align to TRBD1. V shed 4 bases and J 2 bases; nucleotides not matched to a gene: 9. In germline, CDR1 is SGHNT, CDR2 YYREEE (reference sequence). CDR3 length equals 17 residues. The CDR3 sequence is CASSRAQGVAGANVLTF. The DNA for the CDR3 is TGTGCCAGCAGCCGGGCGCAGGGGGTGGCTGGGGCCAACGTCCTGACTTTC.

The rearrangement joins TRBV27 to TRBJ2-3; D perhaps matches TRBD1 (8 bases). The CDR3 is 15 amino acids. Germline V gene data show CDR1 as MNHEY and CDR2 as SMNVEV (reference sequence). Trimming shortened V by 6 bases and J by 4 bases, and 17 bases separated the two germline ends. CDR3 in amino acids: CASRMDREGADTQYF. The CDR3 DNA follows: TGTGCCAGCAGGATGGACAGGGAGGGCGCAGATACGCAGTATTTT.

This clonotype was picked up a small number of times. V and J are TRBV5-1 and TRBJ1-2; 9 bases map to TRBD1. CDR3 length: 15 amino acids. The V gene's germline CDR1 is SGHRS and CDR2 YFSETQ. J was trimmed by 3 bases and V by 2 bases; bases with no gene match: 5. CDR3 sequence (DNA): TGCGCCAGCAGCTTACCGGGACAGGGATACTATGGCTACACCTTC. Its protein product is CASSLPGQGYYGYTF.

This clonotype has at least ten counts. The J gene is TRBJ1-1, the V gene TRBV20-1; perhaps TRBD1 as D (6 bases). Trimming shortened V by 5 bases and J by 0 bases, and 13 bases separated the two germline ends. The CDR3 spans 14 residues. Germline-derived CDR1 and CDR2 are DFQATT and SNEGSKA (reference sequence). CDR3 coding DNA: TGCAGTGCTCAGAGGGGGGGGATGAACACTGAAGCTTTCTTT. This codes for CSAQRGGMNTEAFF.

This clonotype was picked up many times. CDR3 in amino acids: CASSQHPGGNTGELFF. DNA for the CDR3: TGTGCCAGCAGCCAGCATCCCGGGGGAAACACCGGGGAGCTGTTTTTT. The chain uses TRBV3-1 and TRBJ2-2; weak D call: TRBD2 (6 bases). The CDR3 loop spans 16 amino acids. The germline CDR1 and CDR2 sequences are LGHDT and YNNKEL (reference sequence). V shed 3 bases and J shed 2 bases, with 13 bases lying between them.

The CDR3 spells CASSYRGEEEKLFF. The CDR3 DNA sequence: TGCGCCAGCAGCTACAGGGGAGAGGAGGAAAAACTGTTTTTT. This chain links TRBV4-3 with TRBJ1-4; TRBD1 agrees at 7 bases. Germline CDR1 and CDR2: LGHNA and YSLEER. This CDR3 region has 14 residues. Trimming cost V 5 bases and J 8 bases; bases outside gene matches: 8.

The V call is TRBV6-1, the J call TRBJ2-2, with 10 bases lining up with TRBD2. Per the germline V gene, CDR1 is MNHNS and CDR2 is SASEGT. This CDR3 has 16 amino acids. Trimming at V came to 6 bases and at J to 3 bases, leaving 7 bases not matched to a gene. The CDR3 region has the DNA TGTGCCAGCAGACCAGTTCTAGCGGGGGACACCGGGGAGCTGTTTTTT. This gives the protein CASRPVLAGDTGELFF.

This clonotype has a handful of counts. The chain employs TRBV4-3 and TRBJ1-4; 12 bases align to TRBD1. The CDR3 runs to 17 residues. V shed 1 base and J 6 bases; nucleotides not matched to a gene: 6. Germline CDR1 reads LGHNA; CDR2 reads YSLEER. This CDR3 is CASSQGGTGGGYEKLFF. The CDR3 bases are TGCGCCAGCAGCCAAGGCGGGACAGGGGGCGGGTATGAAAAACTGTTTTTT.

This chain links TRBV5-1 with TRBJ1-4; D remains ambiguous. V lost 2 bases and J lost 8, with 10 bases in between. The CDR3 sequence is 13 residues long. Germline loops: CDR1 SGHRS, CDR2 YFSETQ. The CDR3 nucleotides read TGCGCCAGCAGCTTTTTCGTTGGGGAAAAACTGTTTTTT. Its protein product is CASSFFVGEKLFF.

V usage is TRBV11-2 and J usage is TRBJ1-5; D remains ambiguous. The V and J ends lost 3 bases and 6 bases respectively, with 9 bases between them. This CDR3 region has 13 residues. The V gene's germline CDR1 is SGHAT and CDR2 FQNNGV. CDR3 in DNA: TGTGCCAGCAGCTTTAGCGAAAGTCAGCCCCAGCATTTT. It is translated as CASSFSESQPQHF.

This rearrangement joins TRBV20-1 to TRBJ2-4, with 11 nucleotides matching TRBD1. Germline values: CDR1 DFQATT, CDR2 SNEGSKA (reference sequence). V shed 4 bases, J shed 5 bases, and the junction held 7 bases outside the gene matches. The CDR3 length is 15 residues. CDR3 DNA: TGCAGTGCTATTCCGGGACAGGGGGGCCAAAACATTCAGTACTTC. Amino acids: CSAIPGQGGQNIQYF.

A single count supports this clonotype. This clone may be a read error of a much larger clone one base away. CDR3 loop: CASSFGVAGVKEQFF. For the CDR3, the DNA is TGCGCCAGCAGCTTTGGCGTCGCAGGGGTCAAGGAGCAGTTCTTC. This sequence joins TRBV5-1 and TRBJ2-1; a weak D match, TRBD1 (6 bases). Trimming stripped 2 bases from V and 10 bases from J, with 19 bases between. The CDR3 is 15 residues long. Germline V gene sequence: CDR1 SGHRS, CDR2 YFSETQ. The complete variable domain, with remaining parts taken from reference TRBV5-1 and TRBJ2-1, reads KAGVTQTPRYLIKTRGQQVTLSCSPISGHRSVSWYQQTPGQGLQFLFEYFSETQRNKGNFPGRFSGRQFSNSRSEMNVSTLELGDSALYLCASSFGVAGVKEQFFGPGTRLTVL.

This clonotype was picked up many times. CDR3 sequence (DNA): TGTGCCAGCAGCCGGGACTATACGCAGTATTTT. Translated: CASSRDYTQYF. The chain has TRBV14 and TRBJ2-3; D perhaps matches TRBD2 (6 bases). Trimming removed 4 bases at V and 7 bases at J, with 6 bases between. Per the germline V gene, CDR1 is SGHDN and CDR2 is FVKESK. The CDR3 consists of 11 residues. Using reference TRBV14 and TRBJ2-3 for the parts outside the CDR3, the full variable domain is EAGVTQFPSHSVIEKGQTVTLRCDPISGHDNLYWYRRVMGKEIKFLLHFVKESKQDESGMPNNRFLAERTGGTYSTLKVQPAELEDSGVYFCASSRDYTQYFGPGTRLTVL.

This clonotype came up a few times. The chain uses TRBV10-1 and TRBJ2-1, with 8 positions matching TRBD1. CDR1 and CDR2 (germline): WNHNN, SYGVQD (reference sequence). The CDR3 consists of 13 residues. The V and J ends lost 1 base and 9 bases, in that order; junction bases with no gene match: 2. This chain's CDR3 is CASSEYRGVEQFF. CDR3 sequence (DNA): TGCGCCAGCAGTGAGTACAGGGGGGTTGAGCAGTTCTTC.

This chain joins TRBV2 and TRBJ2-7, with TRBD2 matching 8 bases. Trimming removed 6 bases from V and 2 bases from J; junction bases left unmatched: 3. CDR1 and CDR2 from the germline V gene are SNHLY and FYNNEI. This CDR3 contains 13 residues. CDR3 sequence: CASRAGGPYEQYF. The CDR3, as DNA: TGTGCCAGCAGGGCGGGGGGACCCTACGAGCAGTACTTC.

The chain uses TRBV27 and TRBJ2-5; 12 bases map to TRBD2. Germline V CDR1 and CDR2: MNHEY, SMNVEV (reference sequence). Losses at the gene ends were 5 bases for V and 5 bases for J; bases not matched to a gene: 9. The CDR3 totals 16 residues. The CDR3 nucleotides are TGTGCCAGCAGTCATCGGACTAGCGGGGTGAATGAGACCCAGTACTTC. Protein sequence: CASSHRTSGVNETQYF.

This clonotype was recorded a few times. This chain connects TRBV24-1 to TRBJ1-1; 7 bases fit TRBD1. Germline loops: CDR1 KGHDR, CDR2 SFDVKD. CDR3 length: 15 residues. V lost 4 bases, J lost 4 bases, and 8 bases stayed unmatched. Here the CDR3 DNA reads TGTGCCACCAGTGACCCCGGACAGGACCCCACTGAAGCTTTCTTT. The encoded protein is CATSDPGQDPTEAFF.

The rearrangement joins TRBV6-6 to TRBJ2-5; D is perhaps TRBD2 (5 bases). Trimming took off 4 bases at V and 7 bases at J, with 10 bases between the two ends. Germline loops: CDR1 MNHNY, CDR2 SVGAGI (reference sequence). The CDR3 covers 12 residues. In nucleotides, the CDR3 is TGTGCCAGCAGTTTCCGGGCGGGGACCCAGTACTTC. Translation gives CASSFRAGTQYF.